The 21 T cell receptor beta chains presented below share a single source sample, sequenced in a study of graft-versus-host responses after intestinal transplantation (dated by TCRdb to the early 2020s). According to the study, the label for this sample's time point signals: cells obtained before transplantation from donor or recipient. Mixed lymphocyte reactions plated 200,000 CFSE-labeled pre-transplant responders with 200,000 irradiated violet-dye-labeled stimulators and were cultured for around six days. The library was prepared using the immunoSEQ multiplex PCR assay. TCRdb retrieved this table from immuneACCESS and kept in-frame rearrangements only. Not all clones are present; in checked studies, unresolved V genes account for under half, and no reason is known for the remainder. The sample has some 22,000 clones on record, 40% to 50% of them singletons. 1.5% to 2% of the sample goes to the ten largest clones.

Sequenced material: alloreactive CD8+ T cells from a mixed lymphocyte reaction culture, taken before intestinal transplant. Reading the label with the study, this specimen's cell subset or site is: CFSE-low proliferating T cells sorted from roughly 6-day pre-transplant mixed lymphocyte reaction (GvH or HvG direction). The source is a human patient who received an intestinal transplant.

As DNA, the CDR3 is TGTGCCAGCGGGGGCCGCCGCCAAGAGACCCAGTACTTC. This encodes CASGGRRQETQYF. J is TRBJ2-5 and V is TRBV7-9; tentative D call: TRBD1 (6 bases). The CDR3 runs 13 residues. Trimming stripped 8 bases from V and 1 base from J, with 11 bases between. From germline, CDR1 is SEHNR and CDR2 FQNEAQ (reference sequence).

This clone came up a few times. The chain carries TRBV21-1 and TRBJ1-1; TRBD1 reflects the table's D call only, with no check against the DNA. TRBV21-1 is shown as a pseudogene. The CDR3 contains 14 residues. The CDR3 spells CASSKAAGGTEAFF. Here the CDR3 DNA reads TGTGCCAGCAGCAAAGCGGCAGGGGGCACTGAAGCTTTCTTT.

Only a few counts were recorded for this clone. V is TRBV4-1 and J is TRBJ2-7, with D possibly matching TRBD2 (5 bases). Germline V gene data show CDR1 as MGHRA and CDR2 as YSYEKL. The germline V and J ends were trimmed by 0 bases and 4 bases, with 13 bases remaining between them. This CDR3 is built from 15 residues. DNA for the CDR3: TGCGCCAGCAGCCAAGAGAGGGCCAGTTGGTACGAGCAGTACTTC. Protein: CASSQERASWYEQYF.

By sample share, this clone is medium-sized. CDR3 sequence: CASSYGGGRNTEAFF. The DNA of the CDR3 is TGTGCCAGCAGTTACGGAGGGGGCAGGAACACTGAAGCTTTCTTT. V usage is TRBV6-6 and J usage is TRBJ1-1, with 7 bases that match TRBD1. In germline, CDR1 is MNHNY, CDR2 SVGAGI (reference sequence). There are 15 residues in the CDR3. The J segment lost 1 base and the V segment lost 2 bases, leaving 4 bases of the junction unmatched.

The CDR3 protein is CATSRLAGINTGELFF. CDR3 nucleotide sequence: TGTGCCACCAGCAGATTGGCAGGGATTAACACCGGGGAGCTGTTTTTT. The chain is built from TRBV15 and TRBJ2-2, with D tentatively TRBD1 (5 bases). The CDR3 spans 16 residues. Looked up from germline, CDR1 is LNHNV and CDR2 is YYDKDF (reference sequence). Between the trimmed V and J ends, which lost 2 bases and 2 bases, there was a span of 12 bases.

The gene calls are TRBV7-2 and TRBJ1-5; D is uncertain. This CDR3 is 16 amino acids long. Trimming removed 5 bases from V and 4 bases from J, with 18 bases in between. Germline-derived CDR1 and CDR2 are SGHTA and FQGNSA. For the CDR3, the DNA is TGTGCCAGCAGCCCGGAGGCGGCCCGAATAAATCAGCCCCAGCATTTT. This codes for CASSPEAARINQPQHF. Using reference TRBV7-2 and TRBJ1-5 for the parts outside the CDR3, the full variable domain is GAGVSQSPSNKVTEKGKDVELRCDPISGHTALYWYRQSLGQGLEFLIYFQGNSAPDKSGLPSDRFSAERTGGSVSTLTIQRTQQEDSAVYLCASSPEAARINQPQHFGDGTRLSIL.

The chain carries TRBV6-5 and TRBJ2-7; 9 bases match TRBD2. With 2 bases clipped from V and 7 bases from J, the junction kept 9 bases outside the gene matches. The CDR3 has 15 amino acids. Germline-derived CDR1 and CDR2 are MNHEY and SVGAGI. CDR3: CASSYGTSLPVEQYF. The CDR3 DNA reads TGTGCCAGCAGTTACGGGACTAGCCTGCCGGTTGAGCAGTACTTC.

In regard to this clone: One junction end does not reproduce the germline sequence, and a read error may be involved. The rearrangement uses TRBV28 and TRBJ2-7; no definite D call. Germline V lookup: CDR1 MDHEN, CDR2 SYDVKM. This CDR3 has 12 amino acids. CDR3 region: CASSLTSSEQYF. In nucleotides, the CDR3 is TGTGCCAGCAGTCTGACCTCCTCCGAGCAGTACTTC.

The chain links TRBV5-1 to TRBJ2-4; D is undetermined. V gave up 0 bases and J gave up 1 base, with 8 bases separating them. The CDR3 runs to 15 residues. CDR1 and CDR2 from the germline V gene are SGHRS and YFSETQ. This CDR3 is CASSLGQSAKNIQYF. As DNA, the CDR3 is TGCGCCAGCAGCTTGGGACAATCTGCCAAAAACATTCAGTACTTC.

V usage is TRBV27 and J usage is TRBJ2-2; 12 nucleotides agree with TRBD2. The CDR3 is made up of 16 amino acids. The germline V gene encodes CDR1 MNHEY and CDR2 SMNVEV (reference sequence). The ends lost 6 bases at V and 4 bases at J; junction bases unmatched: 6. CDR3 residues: CASRTSGSLSTGELFF. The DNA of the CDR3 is TGTGCCAGCAGGACTAGCGGGAGCCTGAGCACCGGGGAGCTGTTTTTT.

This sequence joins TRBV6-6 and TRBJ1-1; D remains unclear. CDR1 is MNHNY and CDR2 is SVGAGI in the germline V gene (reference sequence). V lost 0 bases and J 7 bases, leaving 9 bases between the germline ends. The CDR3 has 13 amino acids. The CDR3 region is CASSYSSRVEAFF. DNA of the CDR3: TGTGCCAGCAGTTACTCGAGTAGGGTTGAAGCTTTCTTT.

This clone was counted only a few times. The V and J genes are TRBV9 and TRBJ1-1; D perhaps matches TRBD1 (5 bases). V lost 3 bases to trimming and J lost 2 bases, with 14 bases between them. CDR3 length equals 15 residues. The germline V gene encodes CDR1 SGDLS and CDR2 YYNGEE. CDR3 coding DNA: TGTGCCAGCAGCGCCCTCGGGACGGGTAACACTGAAGCTTTCTTT. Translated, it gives CASSALGTGNTEAFF.

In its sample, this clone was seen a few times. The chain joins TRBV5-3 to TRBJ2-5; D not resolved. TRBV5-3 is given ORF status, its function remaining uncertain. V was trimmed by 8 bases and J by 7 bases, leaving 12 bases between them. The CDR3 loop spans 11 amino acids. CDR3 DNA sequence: TGTGCCAGCAAACCAGAGGTGACCCAGTACTTC. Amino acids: CASKPEVTQYF.

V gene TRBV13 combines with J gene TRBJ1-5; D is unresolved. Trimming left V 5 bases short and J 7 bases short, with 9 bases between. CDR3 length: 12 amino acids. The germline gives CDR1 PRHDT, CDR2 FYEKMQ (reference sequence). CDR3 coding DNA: TGTGCCAGCAGCACGGGGAGGCAGCCCCAGCATTTT. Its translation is CASSTGRQPQHF.

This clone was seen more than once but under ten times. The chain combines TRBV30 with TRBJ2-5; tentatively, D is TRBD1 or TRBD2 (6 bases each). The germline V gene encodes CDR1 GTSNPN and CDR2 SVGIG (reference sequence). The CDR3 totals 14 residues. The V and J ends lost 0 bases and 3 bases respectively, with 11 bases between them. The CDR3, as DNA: TGTGCCTGGAGTGTGGGGGGCTTAGAAGAGACCCAGTACTTC. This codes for CAWSVGGLEETQYF.

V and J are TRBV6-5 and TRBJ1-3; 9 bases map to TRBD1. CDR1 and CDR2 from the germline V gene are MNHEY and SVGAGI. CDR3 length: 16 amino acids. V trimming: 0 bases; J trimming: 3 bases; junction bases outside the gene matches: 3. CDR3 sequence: CASSYSGTGRGNTIYF. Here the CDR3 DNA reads TGTGCCAGCAGTTACTCGGGGACAGGGCGTGGAAACACCATATATTTT.

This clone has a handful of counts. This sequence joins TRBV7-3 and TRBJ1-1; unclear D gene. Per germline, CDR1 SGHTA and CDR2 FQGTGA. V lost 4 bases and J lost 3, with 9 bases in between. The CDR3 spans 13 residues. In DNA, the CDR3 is TGTGCCAGCAGCTCTCGGATAGACACTGAAGCTTTCTTT. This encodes CASSSRIDTEAFF.

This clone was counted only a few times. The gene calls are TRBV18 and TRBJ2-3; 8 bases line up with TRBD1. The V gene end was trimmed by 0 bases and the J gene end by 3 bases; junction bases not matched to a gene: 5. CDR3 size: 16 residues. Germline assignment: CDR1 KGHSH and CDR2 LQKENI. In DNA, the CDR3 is TGTGCCAGCTCACCACCGAACAGGGGGAGGACAGATACGCAGTATTTT. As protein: CASSPPNRGRTDTQYF.

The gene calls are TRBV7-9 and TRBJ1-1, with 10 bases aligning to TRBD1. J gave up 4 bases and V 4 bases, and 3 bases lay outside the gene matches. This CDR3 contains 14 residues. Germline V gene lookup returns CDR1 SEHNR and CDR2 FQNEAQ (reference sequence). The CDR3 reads CASSWGQGFTEAFF. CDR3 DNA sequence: TGTGCCAGCAGCTGGGGACAGGGGTTCACTGAAGCTTTCTTT.

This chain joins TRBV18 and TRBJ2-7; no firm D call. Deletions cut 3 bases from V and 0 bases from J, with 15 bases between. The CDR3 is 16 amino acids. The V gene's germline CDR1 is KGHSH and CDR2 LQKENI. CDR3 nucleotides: TGTGCCAGCTCACCGCAATTGCGGATGAGCTCCTACGAGCAGTACTTC. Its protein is CASSPQLRMSSYEQYF. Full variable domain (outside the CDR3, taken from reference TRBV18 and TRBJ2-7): NAGVMQNPRHLVRRRGQEARLRCSPMKGHSHVYWYRQLPEEGLKFMVYLQKENIIDESGMPKERFSAEFPKEGPSILRIQQVVRGDSAAYFCASSPQLRMSSYEQYFGPGTRLTVT.

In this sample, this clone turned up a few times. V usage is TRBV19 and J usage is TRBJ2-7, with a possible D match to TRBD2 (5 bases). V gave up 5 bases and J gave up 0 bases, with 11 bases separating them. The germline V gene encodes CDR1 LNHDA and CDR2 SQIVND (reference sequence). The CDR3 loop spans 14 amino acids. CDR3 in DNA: TGTGCCAGTAGTGATCGGGGAAGCTCCTACGAGCAGTACTTC. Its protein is CASSDRGSSYEQYF.